A single sample is the source of the 27 T cell receptor beta chains below, sequenced in a study of blood T cell repertoires in COVID-19. Assay used: immunoSEQ multiplex PCR; TCRdb lists only in-frame clones, some missing. The sample holds approximately 200,000 clones; 88% are singletons and the top ten take roughly 4.2%. Input material: peripheral blood. The receptors come from a woman under 40 with acute or convalescent COVID-19.

The V gene is TRBV6-5, the J gene TRBJ2-3; 12 bases align to TRBD2. CDR1 and CDR2 (germline): MNHEY, SVGAGI. The CDR3 runs to 14 residues. J gave up 4 bases and V 6 bases, and 2 bases lay outside the gene matches. The CDR3 coding sequence is TGTGCCAGCAGACTAGCGGGAGGTGCAGATACGCAGTATTTT. The encoded protein is CASRLAGGADTQYF.

This clone was found a few times. The chain employs TRBV28 and TRBJ2-2, with D possibly matching TRBD1 (6 bases). The CDR3 spans 16 residues. Germline assignment: CDR1 MDHEN and CDR2 SYDVKM. V lost 6 bases to trimming and J lost 0 bases, with 14 bases between them. CDR3 DNA sequence: TGTGCCAGCAGGGATCTAGGGGGTGCGAACACCGGGGAGCTGTTTTTT. Its translation is CASRDLGGANTGELFF.

The CDR3: CASSFRGAGVGIYNEQFF. In DNA form, the CDR3 reads TGTGCCAGCAGCTTTCGGGGAGCGGGAGTTGGGATCTACAATGAGCAGTTCTTC. The chain employs TRBV5-5 and TRBJ2-1, with TRBD2 identical over 8 bases. The CDR3 is 18 amino acids. The V segment lost 2 bases and the J segment 3 bases; nucleotides outside the gene matches: 13. CDR1 and CDR2 from the germline V gene are SGHKS and YYEKEE (reference sequence). The full variable domain, in which reference TRBV5-5 and TRBJ2-1 provide the parts outside the CDR3, is DAGVTQSPTHLIKTRGQQVTLRCSPISGHKSVSWYQQVLGQGPQFIFQYYEKEERGRGNFPDRFSARQFPNYSSELNVNALLLGDSALYLCASSFRGAGVGIYNEQFFGPGTRLTVL.

This chain links TRBV11-2 with TRBJ2-5; the match to TRBD2 covers 14 bases. Germline lookup yields CDR1 SGHAT and CDR2 FQNNGV. Germline trimming cut 4 bases from V and 0 bases from J; bases unmatched to any gene: 4. CDR3 size: 17 residues. The CDR3 DNA follows: TGTGCCAGCAGCTCGGGACTAGCGGGAGAAGACCAAGAGACCCAGTACTTC. Amino acid sequence: CASSSGLAGEDQETQYF.

The table lists this clone with a few counts. This chain links TRBV28 with TRBJ1-1; D call uncertain. V was clipped by 11 bases and J by 4 bases, with 11 bases between them. The germline CDR1 and CDR2 sequences are MDHEN and SYDVKM. CDR3 length equals 11 residues. DNA for the CDR3: TGTGCCCTACGAGGGCCCACTGAAGCTTTCTTT. It is translated as CALRGPTEAFF. The entire variable domain, with the rest obtained from reference TRBV28 and TRBJ1-1, is as follows: DVKVTQSSRYLVKRTGEKVFLECVQDMDHENMFWYRQDPGLGLRLIYFSYDVKMKEKGDIPEGYSVSREKKERFSLILESASTNQTSMYLCALRGPTEAFFGQGTRLTVV.

The V call is TRBV7-2, the J call TRBJ1-6; 7 positions match TRBD1. The V segment lost 6 bases and the J segment 9 bases; nucleotides outside the gene matches: 11. The germline gives CDR1 SGHTA, CDR2 FQGNSA. The CDR3 is 15 residues long. This chain's CDR3 is CASSLALQGSSPLHF. The CDR3 DNA follows: TGTGCCAGCAGTCTGGCCCTACAGGGGAGTTCACCCCTCCACTTT.

This clone appeared a single time. The rearrangement uses TRBV7-9 and TRBJ2-3, with D uncertain. Trimming cost V 1 base and J 5 bases, with 7 bases left between them. Germline V gene sequence: CDR1 SEHNR, CDR2 FQNEAQ (reference sequence). The CDR3 length is 13 residues. CDR3 sequence: CASSLVELDTQYF. The CDR3 coding sequence is TGTGCCAGCAGCTTAGTAGAATTAGATACGCAGTATTTT. Complete variable domain (other parts from reference TRBV7-9 and TRBJ2-3): DTGVSQNPRHKITKRGQNVTFRCDPISEHNRLYWYRQTLGQGPEFLTYFQNEAQLEKSRLLSDRFSAERPKGSFSTLEIQRTEQGDSAMYLCASSLVELDTQYFGPGTRLTVL.

This chain joins TRBV7-8 and TRBJ1-1, with D possibly being TRBD1 (6 bases). V lost 0 bases and J 4 bases, leaving 9 bases between the germline ends. The length of the CDR3 is 14 residues. The V gene's germline CDR1 is SGHVS and CDR2 FQNEAQ. DNA of the CDR3: TGTGCCAGCAGCTTAGCGGCAGGGGTCACTGAAGCTTTCTTT. Protein: CASSLAAGVTEAFF.

The chain joins TRBV12-3 or TRBV12-4 to TRBJ2-1, with a tentative D call TRBD1 (6 bases). The germline V and J ends were trimmed by 7 bases and 4 bases, with 11 bases remaining between them. This CDR3 spans 13 amino acids. CDR3 DNA sequence: TGTGCCAGCACTCTAGGGGGTTACAATGAGCAGTTCTTC. This sequence encodes CASTLGGYNEQFF.

The rearrangement joins TRBV28 to TRBJ2-5; 13 bases fit TRBD2. The CDR3 is 15 amino acids. Germline V lookup: CDR1 MDHEN, CDR2 SYDVKM. The junction had 5 bases not matched to a gene; V was cut back by 6 bases and J by 4 bases. The CDR3 bases are TGTGCCAGCAGCCTACTAGCGGGAGGGCCAGAGACCCAGTACTTC. Amino acids: CASSLLAGGPETQYF.

The rearrangement uses TRBV18 and TRBJ1-3; D not certain. The CDR3 covers 15 residues. Germline lookup yields CDR1 KGHSH and CDR2 LQKENI. Trimming pared 3 bases from V and 4 bases from J, leaving 13 bases between. The CDR3 DNA sequence: TGTGCCAGCTCACCCCCCAGCCTAGACGGAAACACCATATATTTT. Its protein is CASSPPSLDGNTIYF.

The gene calls are TRBV9 and TRBJ2-2; maybe TRBD2 (5 bases). V lost 7 bases and J 4 bases, leaving 11 bases between the germline ends. The CDR3 has 13 amino acids. Germline CDR1 reads SGDLS; CDR2 reads YYNGEE. CDR3 sequence (DNA): TGTGCCAGCGGGAGTGGCTTCACCGGGGAGCTGTTTTTT. Translating it yields CASGSGFTGELFF.

This clone was observed a handful of times. In nucleotides, the CDR3 is TGTGCCAGCAGCGAGGGATCACTCCTATATGGCTACACCTTC. Translated: CASSEGSLLYGYTF. The chain combines TRBV11-2 with TRBJ1-2, with no clear D. CDR1 and CDR2 (germline): SGHAT, FQNNGV. Between the trimmed V and J ends, which lost 5 bases and 5 bases, there was a span of 15 bases. The CDR3 length is 14 residues.

This chain links TRBV5-1 with TRBJ1-1; D possibly corresponds to TRBD1 (6 bases). V was pared by 0 bases and J by 7 bases, with 13 bases between. CDR3 length: 14 amino acids. Germline-derived CDR1 and CDR2 are SGHRS and YFSETQ. CDR3 region: CASSLVGGAFEAFF. DNA of the CDR3: TGCGCCAGCAGCTTGGTTGGGGGGGCCTTTGAAGCTTTCTTT.

This chain uses TRBV28 with TRBJ2-3; D perhaps matches TRBD1 (6 bases). V lost 10 bases and J lost 2, with 16 bases in between. CDR3 size: 14 residues. Germline V gene sequence: CDR1 MDHEN, CDR2 SYDVKM. CDR3 nucleotides: TGTGCCACCATAACACAGGGAGACACAGATACGCAGTATTTT. It translates to CATITQGDTDTQYF.

This chain uses TRBV4-1 with TRBJ1-1; D call uncertain. V gave up 4 bases and J gave up 1 base, with 7 bases separating them. The CDR3 has 13 amino acids. CDR1 is MGHRA, CDR2 YSYEKL, per germline. CDR3 DNA sequence: TGCGCCAGCAGCCCAATTTGGAACACTGAAGCTTTCTTT. This encodes CASSPIWNTEAFF.

The chain carries TRBV9 and TRBJ1-6; no definite D call. The CDR3 is 14 residues long. The germline CDR1 and CDR2 sequences are SGDLS and YYNGEE. Deletions cut 2 bases from V and 7 bases from J, with 10 bases between. The DNA of the CDR3 is TGTGCCAGCAGCGTGAGGGAGACGAATTCACCCCTCCACTTT. This codes for CASSVRETNSPLHF.

The chain recombines TRBV5-1 with TRBJ1-2; D is possibly TRBD1 (5 bases). The germline V gene has CDR1 SGHRS and CDR2 YFSETQ. V dropped 0 bases and J dropped 3 bases, with 9 bases sitting between them. The CDR3 consists of 14 residues. CDR3 sequence reads: CASSLVGGHYGYTF. In DNA, the CDR3 is TGCGCCAGCAGCTTGGTCGGGGGACACTATGGCTACACCTTC.

The chain combines TRBV5-4 with TRBJ2-1; TRBD1 is a possible D gene (5 bases). From germline, CDR1 is SGHNT and CDR2 YYREEE (reference sequence). The CDR3 has 13 amino acids. Trimming left V 4 bases short and J 10 bases short, with 15 bases between. The DNA of the CDR3 is TGTGCCAGCAGCCACCAGGGTTCCAGCGAGCAGTTCTTC. This gives the protein CASSHQGSSEQFF.

CDR3 DNA: TGTGCCAGCTCACCATACGTCAGGTGGGATGAGCAGTTCTTC. It encodes CASSPYVRWDEQFF. V usage is TRBV18 and J usage is TRBJ2-1, with D unclear. CDR3 length: 14 residues. V shed 2 bases and J shed 8 bases, with 13 bases lying between them. Germline values: CDR1 KGHSH, CDR2 LQKENI.

The chain has TRBV7-9 and TRBJ2-3, with D possibly matching TRBD1 (5 bases). The CDR3 spans 16 residues. Germline CDR1 reads SEHNR; CDR2 reads FQNEAQ (reference sequence). V was pared by 2 bases and J by 4 bases, with 16 bases between. CDR3 in amino acids: CASSLTGAVSPDTQYF. The CDR3 DNA follows: TGTGCCAGCAGCTTAACAGGAGCTGTATCGCCAGATACGCAGTATTTT.

J is TRBJ2-1 and V is TRBV11-3; D unclear. The CDR3 is made up of 12 amino acids. The V gene's germline CDR1 is SGHNT and CDR2 YENEEA. Deletions cut 4 bases from V and 7 bases from J, with 8 bases between. CDR3 sequence: CASSSVNNEQFF. The CDR3 bases are TGTGCCAGCAGCTCCGTAAATAATGAGCAGTTCTTC.

The rearrangement joins TRBV6-1 to TRBJ2-1; D remains ambiguous. CDR1 MNHNS and CDR2 SASEGT come from the germline V gene. V shed 7 bases and J shed 1 base, with 11 bases lying between them. The CDR3 has 14 residues. In DNA form, the CDR3 reads TGTGCCAGCAAGATGGCGGAGTCCTACAATGAGCAGTTCTTC. As protein: CASKMAESYNEQFF.

This clone came up a few times. The V and J genes are TRBV6-5 and TRBJ1-2, with a tentative D call TRBD1 (6 bases). Germline values: CDR1 MNHEY, CDR2 SVGAGI. V was cut by 6 bases and J by 5 bases, with 10 bases left in between. The CDR3 consists of 12 residues. The CDR3 spells CASRRTAYGYTF. The CDR3, as DNA: TGTGCCAGCAGGAGGACAGCTTATGGCTACACCTTC.

Remarks on this clone: The junction shows a germline mismatch at one end, possibly a read error. V usage is TRBV28 and J usage is TRBJ1-5; D is possibly TRBD1 (5 bases). The germline CDR1 and CDR2 sequences are MDHEN and SYDVKM. CDR3 length: 14 amino acids. This CDR3 reads CASSLDTSNQPQRF. CDR3 in DNA: TGTGCCAGCAGTCTGGACACTAGCAATCAGCCCCAGCGTTTT.

CDR3 nucleotides: TGCGCCAGCAGCCAACTTGACAGGGACCGACGTACGCAGTATTTT. Translated: CASSQLDRDRRTQYF. V is TRBV4-1 and J is TRBJ2-3, with TRBD1 identical over 7 bases. From germline, CDR1 is MGHRA and CDR2 YSYEKL. The CDR3 totals 15 residues. V lost 2 bases, J lost 8 bases, and 10 bases stayed unmatched.

This clone was counted a single time. The rearrangement joins TRBV28 to TRBJ1-2; possibly TRBD1 for D (6 bases). The CDR3 sequence is 14 residues long. CDR1 and CDR2 from the germline V gene are MDHEN and SYDVKM. V was shortened by 5 bases and J by 7 bases, with 17 bases between the two germline ends. The CDR3 bases are TGTGCCAGCAGTAGCTACAGGGTCCATTTTGGCTACACCTTC. Its protein product is CASSSYRVHFGYTF.